A single sample gave rise to the 2 T cell receptor beta chains below, sequenced in a study of CXCR4 blockade with PD-1 therapy in pancreatic cancer. Measured with immunoSEQ multiplex PCR; TCRdb has only the in-frame clones, and not every one. The table has about 8,100 clones, roughly three fifths seen once. Sequencing was carried out using tumor tissue. These receptor sequences come from a human donor with pancreatic ductal adenocarcinoma.

V usage is TRBV14 and J usage is TRBJ2-4, with D unresolved. CDR1 is SGHDN and CDR2 is FVKESK in the germline V gene. CDR3 length equals 12 residues. Trimming left V 1 base short and J 5 bases short, with 3 bases between. CDR3 coding DNA: TGTGCCAGCAGCCAAGTGCAAAACATTCAGTACTTC. Translated, it gives CASSQVQNIQYF.

This chain links TRBV18 with TRBJ2-7; D gene uncertain. The CDR3 is made up of 13 amino acids. Per germline, CDR1 KGHSH and CDR2 LQKENI. V dropped 2 bases and J dropped 5 bases, with 10 bases sitting between them. CDR3 nucleotide sequence: TGTGCCAGCTCACCAAAACAGAGGCACGAGCAGTACTTC. Translating it yields CASSPKQRHEQYF.